The 18 T cell receptor beta chains below were found in one sample sequenced in a study of shared clonotypes between healthy human individuals. Terminally differentiated effector memory CD45RA+ cells were excluded from the naive CD8 cells, which were CD45RO-negative and positively selected for CCR7. The method was immunoSEQ multiplex PCR; TCRdb's version includes in-frame clones alone and lacks a portion of them. The data show some 1,900,000 clones, over 85% seen once. The sequencing sample was made of naive CD8+ T cells sorted from blood. The origin of the receptors is a man aged 18 to 35 in good health.

The rearrangement uses TRBV15 and TRBJ2-1; no clear D. The V end lost 5 bases, the J end lost 9 bases, and 11 bases lay between the germline ends. The CDR3 runs to 12 residues. Germline values: CDR1 LNHNV, CDR2 YYDKDF (reference sequence). The CDR3 nucleotides are TGTGCCACCAGCGGGCTCCTCACTGAGCAGTTCTTC. Translated, it gives CATSGLLTEQFF.

The J gene is TRBJ2-3, the V gene TRBV18; D not certain. The V gene lost 0 bases and the J gene lost 6 bases, with 10 bases spanning the gap. The CDR3 runs 14 residues. The germline CDR1 and CDR2 sequences are KGHSH and LQKENI. DNA of the CDR3: TGTGCCAGCTCACCACCGTACAGTCCTGATACGCAGTATTTT. Translation: CASSPPYSPDTQYF.

The gene calls are TRBV28 and TRBJ2-7; 9 nucleotides match TRBD1. Germline V gene lookup returns CDR1 MDHEN and CDR2 SYDVKM. CDR3 length: 16 residues. Losses at the gene ends were 6 bases for V and 2 bases for J; bases not matched to a gene: 11. The CDR3, as DNA: TGTGCCAGCAGCATGGGGGGACAGGGCATAACCTACGAGCAGTACTTC. Translation: CASSMGGQGITYEQYF.

J is TRBJ2-4 and V is TRBV4-3; tentatively, D is TRBD2 (6 bases). CDR3 length: 13 amino acids. Germline lookup yields CDR1 LGHNA and CDR2 YSLEER. V dropped 4 bases and J dropped 5 bases, with 9 bases sitting between them. The CDR3 DNA follows: TGCGCCAGCAGCCTAGGCGGGGAAAACATTCAGTACTTC. Translation: CASSLGGENIQYF.

This rearrangement joins TRBV5-6 to TRBJ2-1; 7 bases map to TRBD2. Germline-derived CDR1 and CDR2 are SGHDT and YYEEEE. With V trimmed by 3 bases and J by 9 bases, 12 bases remained unmatched. The CDR3 length is 15 residues. DNA of the CDR3: TGTGCCAGCAGCTATACTAGCGATTGGGGTGGTGAGCAGTTCTTC. This gives the protein CASSYTSDWGGEQFF.

This rearrangement joins TRBV6-1 to TRBJ2-3; 15 nucleotides match TRBD2. The germline V gene has CDR1 MNHNS and CDR2 SASEGT. This CDR3 region has 15 residues. Trimming at V came to 8 bases and at J to 6 bases, leaving 6 bases not matched to a gene. The CDR3 DNA reads as TGTGCCAGCCAAGGACTAGCGGGGGGGCGGGATACGCAGTATTTT. Its protein is CASQGLAGGRDTQYF.

The genes are TRBV5-4 and TRBJ2-1; D is possibly TRBD2 (5 bases). CDR3 length: 15 residues. Trimming removed 4 bases at V and 8 bases at J, with 19 bases between. CDR1 is SGHNT, CDR2 YYREEE, per germline (reference sequence). CDR3 coding DNA: TGTGCCAGCAGCCCTATAGGGATGGGGAGCGATGAGCAGTTCTTC. It codes for CASSPIGMGSDEQFF.

This chain joins TRBV5-5 and TRBJ2-7, with a weak D call TRBD2 (5 bases). The V end was cut by 3 bases, the J end by 2 bases, with 6 bases between. The CDR3 covers 12 residues. Germline CDR1 SGHKS, CDR2 YYEKEE (reference sequence). For the CDR3, the DNA is TGTGCCAGCAGCTCCGGGGCCTACGAGCAGTACTTC. Residues: CASSSGAYEQYF.

V is TRBV25-1 and J is TRBJ2-5; D is perhaps TRBD2 (6 bases). The germline CDR1 and CDR2 sequences are MGHDK and SYGVNS. This CDR3 is built from 16 residues. Trimming removed 3 bases from V and 5 bases from J, with 19 bases in between. CDR3 coding DNA: TGTGCCAGCAGTGAGTTCTTTGAAAGGGGAGGTGAGACCCAGTACTTC. This codes for CASSEFFERGGETQYF.

Only one count was recorded for this clone. The same CDR3 also results from other DNA sequences found in this sample. V is TRBV27 and J is TRBJ2-1; D remains ambiguous. CDR1 MNHEY and CDR2 SMNVEV come from the germline V gene (reference sequence). Trimming left V 2 bases short and J 4 bases short, with 6 bases between. The CDR3 is 13 residues long. CDR3 protein: CASSLSRYNEQFF. DNA for the CDR3: TGTGCCAGCAGTTTAAGTAGATACAATGAGCAGTTCTTC.

The chain recombines TRBV11-2 with TRBJ2-7, with D perhaps TRBD2 (6 bases). The V end was cut by 0 bases, the J end by 0 bases, with 12 bases between. Germline V gene sequence: CDR1 SGHAT, CDR2 FQNNGV. This CDR3 is 16 amino acids long. In DNA, the CDR3 is TGTGCCAGCAGCTTAGAATGGGGAGGAGGCTCCTACGAGCAGTACTTC. It yields the protein CASSLEWGGGSYEQYF.

This chain links TRBV6-5 with TRBJ2-3, with 9 bases identical to TRBD1. The germline V gene encodes CDR1 MNHEY and CDR2 SVGAGI. With 0 bases clipped from V and 4 bases from J, the junction kept 5 bases outside the gene matches. The CDR3 is made up of 16 amino acids. CDR3 in amino acids: CASSYSPGQGPDTQYF. The CDR3 DNA reads TGTGCCAGCAGTTACTCGCCGGGACAGGGCCCAGATACGCAGTATTTT.

The rearrangement links TRBV5-1 to TRBJ2-1; TRBD2 is a possible D gene (5 bases). The length of the CDR3 is 14 residues. The germline V gene encodes CDR1 SGHRS and CDR2 YFSETQ. V lost 0 bases, J lost 5 bases, and 9 bases lay in between. CDR3 bases: TGCGCCAGCAGCTTGGCCACGACTAACAATGAGCAGTTCTTC. It codes for CASSLATTNNEQFF.

The chain combines TRBV5-1 with TRBJ2-1; D is unresolved. Trimming removed 0 bases from V and 8 bases from J, with 12 bases in between. Germline loops: CDR1 SGHRS, CDR2 YFSETQ. This CDR3 comprises 14 residues. The CDR3 bases are TGCGCCAGCAGCTTGGGAGGTTTCGGGTATGAGCAGTTCTTC. Residues: CASSLGGFGYEQFF.

This chain joins TRBV14 and TRBJ2-3; D is uncertain. Germline values: CDR1 SGHDN, CDR2 FVKESK. Trimming shortened V by 1 base and J by 1 base, and 6 bases separated the two germline ends. The CDR3 extends over 14 amino acids. CDR3 region: CASSQGSGTDTQYF. As DNA, the CDR3 is TGTGCCAGCAGCCAAGGGAGCGGCACAGATACGCAGTATTTT.

The chain employs TRBV7-9 and TRBJ1-2; 7 bases match TRBD1. The length of the CDR3 is 12 residues. CDR1 SEHNR and CDR2 FQNEAQ come from the germline V gene (reference sequence). The J segment lost 7 bases and the V segment lost 5 bases, leaving 4 bases of the junction unmatched. CDR3 loop: CASSQTGTGYTF. Written as DNA, the CDR3 is TGTGCCAGCAGCCAGACAGGGACTGGCTACACCTTC. The whole variable domain, remainder taken from reference TRBV7-9 and TRBJ1-2, is DTGVSQNPRHKITKRGQNVTFRCDPISEHNRLYWYRQTLGQGPEFLTYFQNEAQLEKSRLLSDRFSAERPKGSFSTLEIQRTEQGDSAMYLCASSQTGTGYTFGSGTRLTVV.

V is TRBV30 and J is TRBJ1-3; D possibly corresponds to TRBD1 (6 bases). V lost 2 bases to trimming and J lost 4 bases, with 21 bases between them. The V gene's germline CDR1 is GTSNPN and CDR2 SVGIG (reference sequence). The length of the CDR3 is 17 residues. CDR3 residues: CAWSRGAPGALGNTIYF. The CDR3, as DNA: TGTGCCTGGAGTCGGGGGGCGCCGGGCGCGCTAGGAAACACCATATATTTT.

With regard to this clone: Other DNA sequences in this specimen translate into the identical CDR3. The chain links TRBV7-6 to TRBJ2-3, with 8 bases matching TRBD1. CDR1 and CDR2 (germline): SGHVS, FNYEAQ. V shed 1 base, J shed 5 bases, and the junction held 2 bases outside the gene matches. This CDR3 is 14 amino acids long. CDR3 residues: CASSLGQGRDTQYF. In DNA form, the CDR3 reads TGTGCCAGCAGCTTAGGACAGGGGAGAGATACGCAGTATTTT.